This TCR beta chain derives from a study of blood T cell repertoires in COVID-19. Study-wide background: Spain, Italy and the United States supplied samples that represented acute and convalescent COVID-19. Sources were T cells, B-cell-depleted T cells, or PBMCs; the material itself was cDNA or gDNA.

Germline assignment: CDR1 MDHEN and CDR2 SYDVKM. The CDR3 totals 11 residues. V dropped 5 bases and J dropped 9; count of bases not matched to a gene: 3. Study processing details: Researchers report that nucleated cell counts were estimated from reference gene primer amplification. Clones were read by immunoSEQ multiplex PCR, and TCRdb kept only the in-frame ones, dropping some. V, J and clone size are taken as reported in that table, and D and trimming were inferred from the DNA itself. The sample has hundreds of thousands of clones, around 80% seen once. The sample was peripheral blood. This chain connects TRBV28 to TRBJ2-7; TRBD1 aligns across 8 bases. The TCR was taken from an elderly woman with acute or convalescent COVID-19. The CDR3: CASSADRGQYF. The DNA for the CDR3 is TGTGCCAGCAGTGCCGACAGGGGGCAGTACTTC.